Given below is one T cell receptor (beta chain) in context. Methods used by the authors: Using reference gene primer amplification, nucleated cell counts were estimated. Produced via immunoSEQ multiplex PCR; TCRdb's table is partial and in-frame only. The DNA was the basis for D and trimming; V, J and clone size are from that table. In the table there are roughly 250,000 clones, approximately 91% of which are singletons. This sample stems from a study of blood T cell repertoires in COVID-19. CDR1 is MDHEN, CDR2 SYDVKM, per germline. The CDR3 extends over 15 amino acids. The trim removed 6 bases at V and 4 bases at J, leaving 7 bases unmatched.

The chain uses TRBV28 and TRBJ1-5, with 9 bases that match TRBD1. The sample comprised peripheral blood. The sequence derives from a woman aged 40-49 years who had recovered from COVID-19. CDR3 protein: CASRLDGTGNQPQHF. In nucleotides, the CDR3 is TGTGCCAGCAGATTAGATGGGACAGGGAATCAGCCCCAGCATTTT. Drawing the rest from reference TRBV28 and TRBJ1-5, the complete variable domain is DVKVTQSSRYLVKRTGEKVFLECVQDMDHENMFWYRQDPGLGLRLIYFSYDVKMKEKGDIPEGYSVSREKKERFSLILESASTNQTSMYLCASRLDGTGNQPQHFGDGTRLSIL.